This T cell receptor (beta chain) was found in a study of beta chain features in type 1 diabetes. Germline V gives CDR1 SNHLY, CDR2 FYNNEI. J was trimmed by 6 bases and V by 6 bases; bases with no gene match: 7. The CDR3 runs 14 residues. Findings of the study overall: A possible short-template PCR bias applies equally to patients and controls. The similarity of naive, central memory and Treg TCRB repertoires appeared greater among patients than among healthy donors.

Expressed TCRB transcripts were sequenced because the isolated RNA had all been reverse transcribed beforehand. Using immunoSEQ multiplex PCR, the repertoire was profiled, and TCRdb retains in-frame clones only, with some absent. The sample holds about 330,000 clones, approximately 10% seen once. Comment on this clone: Its antigen is currently unknown.

The sequence derives from a woman under 40 in good health. The specimen sequenced was naive CD4+ T cells from blood. The chain links TRBV2 to TRBJ2-3; 9 positions agree with TRBD1. DNA of the CDR3: TGTGCCAGCAGCTACAGGGGGCAGGTGGATACGCAGTATTTT. Its protein product is CASSYRGQVDTQYF.